This T cell receptor beta chain comes out of a study of T-cell memory formation after mild COVID-19. With 3 bases removed from V and 5 bases from J, the gap between germline ends came to 6 bases. The CDR3 is made up of 12 amino acids. The germline gives CDR1 SGHTA, CDR2 FQGNSA. TCRdb used MiXCR to reprocess the 5' RACE reads, holding one entry per CDR3 protein. The profile covers more than 200,000 distinct CDR3 sequences, with 16% appearing a single time and approximately 3.6% taken by the ten largest. Sequenced input: PBMCs or a T cell subset sorted from them (not recorded which). V is TRBV7-2 and J is TRBJ2-3, with unresolved D. The source is a man aged 18 to 29 who had mild COVID-19 (a few samples of this study predate the infection). Cell type and time point are not known. CDR3 bases: TGTGCCAGCAGCTTCGACGGAGATACGCAGTATTTT. As protein: CASSFDGDTQYF. Full variable domain (remainder filled in from reference TRBV7-2 and TRBJ2-3): GAGVSQSPSNKVTEKGKDVELRCDPISGHTALYWYRQSLGQGLEFLIYFQGNSAPDKSGLPSDRFSAERTGGSVSTLTIQRTQQEDSAVYLCASSFDGDTQYFGPGTRLTVL.